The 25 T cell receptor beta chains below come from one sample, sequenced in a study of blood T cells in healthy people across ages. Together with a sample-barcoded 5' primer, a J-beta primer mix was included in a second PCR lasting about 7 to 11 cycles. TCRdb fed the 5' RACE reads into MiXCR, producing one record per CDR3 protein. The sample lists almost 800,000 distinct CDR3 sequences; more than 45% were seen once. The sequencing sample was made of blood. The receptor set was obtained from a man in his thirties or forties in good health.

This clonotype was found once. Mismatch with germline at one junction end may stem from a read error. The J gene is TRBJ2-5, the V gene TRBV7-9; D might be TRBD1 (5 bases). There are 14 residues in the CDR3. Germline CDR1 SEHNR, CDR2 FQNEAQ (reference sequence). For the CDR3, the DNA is TGTGCCTGCAGCTCCCAGGGTTCCCAAGAGACCCAGTACTTC. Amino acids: CACSSQGSQETQYF. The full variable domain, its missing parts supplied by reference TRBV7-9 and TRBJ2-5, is DTGVSQNPRHKITKRGQNVTFRCDPISEHNRLYWYRQTLGQGPEFLTYFQNEAQLEKSRLLSDRFSAERPKGSFSTLEIQRTEQGDSAMYLCACSSQGSQETQYFGPGTRLLVL.

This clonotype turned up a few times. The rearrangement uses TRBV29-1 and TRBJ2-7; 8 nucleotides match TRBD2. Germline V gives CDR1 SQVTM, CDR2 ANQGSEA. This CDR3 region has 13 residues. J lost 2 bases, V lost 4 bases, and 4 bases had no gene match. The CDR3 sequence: CSVGPTSAYEQYF. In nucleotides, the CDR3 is TGCAGCGTTGGACCGACTAGCGCCTACGAGCAGTACTTC.

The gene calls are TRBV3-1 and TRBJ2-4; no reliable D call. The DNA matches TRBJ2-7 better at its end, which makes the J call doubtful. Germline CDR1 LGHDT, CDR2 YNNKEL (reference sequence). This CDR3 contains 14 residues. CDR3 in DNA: TGTGCCAGCAGCCAAGTCGGCCAGGTACGCGAGCAGTACTTC. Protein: CASSQVGQVREQYF.

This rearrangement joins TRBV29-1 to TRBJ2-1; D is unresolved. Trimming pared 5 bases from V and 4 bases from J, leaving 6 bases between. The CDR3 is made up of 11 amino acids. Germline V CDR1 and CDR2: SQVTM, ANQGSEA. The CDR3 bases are TGCAGCGTTAGCCTTTACAATGAGCAGTTCTTC. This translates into CSVSLYNEQFF.

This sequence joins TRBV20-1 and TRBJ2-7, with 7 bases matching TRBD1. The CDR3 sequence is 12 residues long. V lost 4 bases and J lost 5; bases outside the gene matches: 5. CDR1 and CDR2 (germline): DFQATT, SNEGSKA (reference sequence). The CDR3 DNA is TGCAGTGCTACAGGACAGGTTGACGAGCAGTACTTC. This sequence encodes CSATGQVDEQYF.

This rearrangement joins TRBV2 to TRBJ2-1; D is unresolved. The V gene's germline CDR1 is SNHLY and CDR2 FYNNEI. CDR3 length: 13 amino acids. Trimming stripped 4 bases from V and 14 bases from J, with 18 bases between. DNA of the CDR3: TGTGCCAGCAGTGGAGAAGTTTCTGGTCTGGAGTTCTTC. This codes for CASSGEVSGLEFF.

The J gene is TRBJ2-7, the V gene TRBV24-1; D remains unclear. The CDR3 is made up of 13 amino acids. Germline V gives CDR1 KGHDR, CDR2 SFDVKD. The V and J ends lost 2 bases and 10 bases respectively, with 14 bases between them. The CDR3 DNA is TGTGCCACCAGTGATTCACACAGAGGAATCCAGTACTTC. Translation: CATSDSHRGIQYF.

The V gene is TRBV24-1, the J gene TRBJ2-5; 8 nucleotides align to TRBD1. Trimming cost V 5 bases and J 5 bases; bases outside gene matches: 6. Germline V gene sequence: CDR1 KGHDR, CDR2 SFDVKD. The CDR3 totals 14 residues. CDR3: CATSGRGPTETQYF. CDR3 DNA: TGTGCCACCAGTGGCAGGGGGCCTACGGAGACCCAGTACTTC.

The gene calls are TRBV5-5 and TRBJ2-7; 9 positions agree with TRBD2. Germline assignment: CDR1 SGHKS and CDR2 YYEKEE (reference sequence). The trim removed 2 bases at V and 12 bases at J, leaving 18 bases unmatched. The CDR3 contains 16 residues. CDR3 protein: CASSLQSPGLASIGYF. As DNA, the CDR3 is TGTGCCAGCAGCTTACAGTCCCCGGGACTAGCATCGATCGGGTACTTC.

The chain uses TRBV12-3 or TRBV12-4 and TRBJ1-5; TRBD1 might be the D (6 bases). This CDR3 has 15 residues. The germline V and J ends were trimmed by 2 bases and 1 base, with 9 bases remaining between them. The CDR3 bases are TGTGCCAGCAGTTTATCGGACAGAAGCAATCAGCCCCAGCATTTT. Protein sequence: CASSLSDRSNQPQHF.

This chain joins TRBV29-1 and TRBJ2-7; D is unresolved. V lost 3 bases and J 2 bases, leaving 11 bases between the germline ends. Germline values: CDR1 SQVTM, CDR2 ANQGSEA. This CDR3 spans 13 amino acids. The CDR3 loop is CSVEVGSPYEQYF. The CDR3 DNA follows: TGCAGCGTTGAGGTGGGCTCCCCCTACGAGCAGTACTTC.

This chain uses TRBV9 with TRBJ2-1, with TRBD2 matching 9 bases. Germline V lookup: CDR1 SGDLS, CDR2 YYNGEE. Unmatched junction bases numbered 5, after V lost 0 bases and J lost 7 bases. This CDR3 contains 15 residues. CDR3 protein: CASSVEGLAFNEQFF. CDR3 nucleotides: TGTGCCAGCAGCGTAGAGGGACTAGCTTTTAATGAGCAGTTCTTC. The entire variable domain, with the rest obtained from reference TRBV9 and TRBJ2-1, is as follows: DSGVTQTPKHLITATGQRVTLRCSPRSGDLSVYWYQQSLDQGLQFLIQYYNGEERAKGNILERFSAQQFPDLHSELNLSSLELGDSALYFCASSVEGLAFNEQFFGPGTRLTVL.

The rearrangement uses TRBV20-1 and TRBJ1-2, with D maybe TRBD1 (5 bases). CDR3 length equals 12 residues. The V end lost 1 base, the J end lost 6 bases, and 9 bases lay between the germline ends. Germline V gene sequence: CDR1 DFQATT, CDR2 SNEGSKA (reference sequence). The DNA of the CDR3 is TGCAGTGCTAGAGTCTGGGGGAATGGCTACACCTTC. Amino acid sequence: CSARVWGNGYTF.

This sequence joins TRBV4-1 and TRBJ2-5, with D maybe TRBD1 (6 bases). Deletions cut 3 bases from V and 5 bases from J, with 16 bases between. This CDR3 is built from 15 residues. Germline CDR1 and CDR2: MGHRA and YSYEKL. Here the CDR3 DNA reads TGCGCCAGCAGCCAGATACAGGGTCCGGCGGAGACCCAGTACTTC. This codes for CASSQIQGPAETQYF.

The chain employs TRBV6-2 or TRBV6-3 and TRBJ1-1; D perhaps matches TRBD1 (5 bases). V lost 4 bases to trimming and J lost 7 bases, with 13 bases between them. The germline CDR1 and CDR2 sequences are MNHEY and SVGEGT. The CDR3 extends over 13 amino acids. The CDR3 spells CASSSNGGLEAFF. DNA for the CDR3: TGTGCCAGCAGTTCGAACGGGGGACTTGAAGCTTTCTTT.

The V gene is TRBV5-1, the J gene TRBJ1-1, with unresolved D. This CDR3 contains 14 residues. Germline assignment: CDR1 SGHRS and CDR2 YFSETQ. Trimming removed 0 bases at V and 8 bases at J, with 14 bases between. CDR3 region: CASSLGMIEVEAFF. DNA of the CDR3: TGCGCCAGCAGCTTGGGAATGATTGAGGTAGAAGCTTTCTTT. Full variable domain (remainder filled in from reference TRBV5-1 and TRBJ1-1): KAGVTQTPRYLIKTRGQQVTLSCSPISGHRSVSWYQQTPGQGLQFLFEYFSETQRNKGNFPGRFSGRQFSNSRSEMNVSTLELGDSALYLCASSLGMIEVEAFFGQGTRLTVV.

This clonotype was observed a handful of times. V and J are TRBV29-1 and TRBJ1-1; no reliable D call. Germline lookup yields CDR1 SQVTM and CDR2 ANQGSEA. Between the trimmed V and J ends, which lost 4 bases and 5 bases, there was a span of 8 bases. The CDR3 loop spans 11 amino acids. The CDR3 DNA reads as TGCAGCGTTGCGATGCAAACTGAAGCTTTCTTT. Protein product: CSVAMQTEAFF.

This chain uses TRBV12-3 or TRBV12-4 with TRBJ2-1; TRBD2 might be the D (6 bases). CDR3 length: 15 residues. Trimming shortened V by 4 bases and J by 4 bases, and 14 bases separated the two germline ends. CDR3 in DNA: TGTGCCAGCAGTTCCCCTCGCGGAGGGTACAATGAGCAGTTCTTC. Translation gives CASSSPRGGYNEQFF.

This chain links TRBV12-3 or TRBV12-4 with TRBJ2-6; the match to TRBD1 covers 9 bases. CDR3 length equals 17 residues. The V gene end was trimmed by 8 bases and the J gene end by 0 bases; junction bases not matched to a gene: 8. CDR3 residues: CASGRDRVDSGANVLTF. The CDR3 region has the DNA TGTGCCAGCGGCCGGGACAGGGTGGACTCTGGGGCCAACGTCCTGACTTTC.

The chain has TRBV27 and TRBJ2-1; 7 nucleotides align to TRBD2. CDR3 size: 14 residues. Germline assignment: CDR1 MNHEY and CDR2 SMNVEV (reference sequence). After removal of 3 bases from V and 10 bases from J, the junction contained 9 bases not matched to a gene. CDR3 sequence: CASSFSSGLYEQFF. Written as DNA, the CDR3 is TGTGCCAGCAGTTTCTCTAGCGGTCTCTACGAGCAGTTCTTC.

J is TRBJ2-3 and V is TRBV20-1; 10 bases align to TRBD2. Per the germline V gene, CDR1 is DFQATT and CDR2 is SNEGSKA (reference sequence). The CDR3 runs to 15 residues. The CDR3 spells CRPSGSANYPDTQYF. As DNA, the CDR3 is TGCAGACCTAGCGGGAGCGCTAATTATCCGGATACGCAGTATTTT.

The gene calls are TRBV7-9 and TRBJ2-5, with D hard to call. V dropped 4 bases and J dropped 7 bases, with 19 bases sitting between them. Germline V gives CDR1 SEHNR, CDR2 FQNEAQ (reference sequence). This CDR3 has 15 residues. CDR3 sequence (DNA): TGTGCCAGCAGCTCCGCCATGTCCAGGATTGGGACCCAGTACTTC. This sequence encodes CASSSAMSRIGTQYF.

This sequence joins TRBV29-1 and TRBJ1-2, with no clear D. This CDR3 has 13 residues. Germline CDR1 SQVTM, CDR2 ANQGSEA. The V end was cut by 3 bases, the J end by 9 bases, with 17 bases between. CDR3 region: CSVDGKGPGSYTF. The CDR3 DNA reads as TGCAGCGTTGATGGGAAGGGTCCTGGGAGCTACACCTTC.

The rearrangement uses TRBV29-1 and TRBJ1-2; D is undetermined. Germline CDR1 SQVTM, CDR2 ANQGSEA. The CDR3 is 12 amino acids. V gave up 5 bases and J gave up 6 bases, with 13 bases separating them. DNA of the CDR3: TGCAGCGTTTCTCAGAATCCTCATGGCTACACCTTC. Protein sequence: CSVSQNPHGYTF. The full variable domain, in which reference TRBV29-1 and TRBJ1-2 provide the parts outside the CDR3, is SAVISQKPSRDICQRGTSLTIQCQVDSQVTMMFWYRQQPGQSLTLIATANQGSEATYESGFVIDKFPISRPNLTFSTLTVSNMSPEDSSIYLCSVSQNPHGYTFGSGTRLTVV.

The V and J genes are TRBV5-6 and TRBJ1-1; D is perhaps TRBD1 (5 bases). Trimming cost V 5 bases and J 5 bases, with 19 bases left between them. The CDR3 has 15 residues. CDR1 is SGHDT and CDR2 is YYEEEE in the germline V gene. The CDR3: CASSRAGRGGTEAFF. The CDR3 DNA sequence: TGTGCCAGCAGTCGGGCCGGTCGGGGGGGAACTGAAGCTTTCTTT.